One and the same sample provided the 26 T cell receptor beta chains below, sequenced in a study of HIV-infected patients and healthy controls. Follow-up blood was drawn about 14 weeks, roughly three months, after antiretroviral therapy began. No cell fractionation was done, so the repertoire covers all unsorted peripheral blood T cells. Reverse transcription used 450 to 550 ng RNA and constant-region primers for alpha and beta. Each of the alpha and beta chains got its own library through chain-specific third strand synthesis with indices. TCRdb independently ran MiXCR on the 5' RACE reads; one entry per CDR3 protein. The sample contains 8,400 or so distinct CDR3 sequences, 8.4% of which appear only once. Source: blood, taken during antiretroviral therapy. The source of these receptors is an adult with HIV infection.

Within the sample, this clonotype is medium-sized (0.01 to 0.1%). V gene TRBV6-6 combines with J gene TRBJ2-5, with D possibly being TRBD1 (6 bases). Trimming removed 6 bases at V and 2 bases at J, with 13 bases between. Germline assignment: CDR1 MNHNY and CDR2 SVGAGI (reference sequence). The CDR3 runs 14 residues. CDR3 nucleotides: TGTGCCAGCAGCAGGACAGCGCAGCAAGAGACCCAGTACTTC. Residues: CASSRTAQQETQYF.

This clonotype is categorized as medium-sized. For the CDR3, the DNA is TGTGCCAGCTCACCTGGTAGCAATCAGCCCCAGCATTTT. This gives the protein CASSPGSNQPQHF. The V call is TRBV18, the J call TRBJ1-5; D gene unclear. CDR1 and CDR2 (germline): KGHSH, LQKENI. V lost 3 bases and J 0 bases, leaving 3 bases between the germline ends. The CDR3 covers 13 residues.

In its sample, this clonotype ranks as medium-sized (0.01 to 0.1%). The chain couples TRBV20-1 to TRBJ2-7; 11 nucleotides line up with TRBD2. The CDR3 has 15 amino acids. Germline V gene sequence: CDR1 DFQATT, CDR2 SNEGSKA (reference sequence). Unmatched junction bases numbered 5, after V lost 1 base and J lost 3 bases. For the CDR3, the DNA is TGCAGTGCTAGAGGTATTAGCGGGGGGGACTACGAGCAGTACTTC. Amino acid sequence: CSARGISGGDYEQYF.

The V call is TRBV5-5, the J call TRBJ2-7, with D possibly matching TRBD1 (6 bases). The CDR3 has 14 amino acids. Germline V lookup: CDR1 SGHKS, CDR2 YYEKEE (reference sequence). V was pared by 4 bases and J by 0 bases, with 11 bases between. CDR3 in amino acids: CASSKDSNSYEQYF. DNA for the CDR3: TGTGCCAGCAGCAAGGACAGCAACTCCTACGAGCAGTACTTC.

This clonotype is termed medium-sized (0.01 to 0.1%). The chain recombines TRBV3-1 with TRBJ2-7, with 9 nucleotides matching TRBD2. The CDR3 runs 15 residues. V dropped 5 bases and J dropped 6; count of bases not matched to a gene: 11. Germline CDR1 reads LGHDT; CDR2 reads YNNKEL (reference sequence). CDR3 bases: TGTGCCAGCAGCTCACTAGCGGGTCCCCCGCGCGAGCAGTACTTC. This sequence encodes CASSSLAGPPREQYF.

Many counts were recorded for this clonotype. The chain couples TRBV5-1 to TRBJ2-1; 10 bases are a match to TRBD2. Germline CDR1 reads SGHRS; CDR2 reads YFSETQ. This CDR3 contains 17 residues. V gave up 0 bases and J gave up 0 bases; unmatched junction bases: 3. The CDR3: CASSLGLAGGSYNEQFF. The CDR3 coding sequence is TGCGCCAGCAGCTTGGGACTAGCGGGCGGCTCCTACAATGAGCAGTTCTTC.

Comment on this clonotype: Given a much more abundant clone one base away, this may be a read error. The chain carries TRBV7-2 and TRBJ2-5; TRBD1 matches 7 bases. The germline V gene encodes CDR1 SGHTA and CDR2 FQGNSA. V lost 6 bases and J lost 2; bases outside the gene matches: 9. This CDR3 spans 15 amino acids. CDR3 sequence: CASSRTGTVQETQYF. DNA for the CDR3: TGTGCCAGCAGTAGGACCGGGACAGTGCAAGAGACCCAGTACTTC.

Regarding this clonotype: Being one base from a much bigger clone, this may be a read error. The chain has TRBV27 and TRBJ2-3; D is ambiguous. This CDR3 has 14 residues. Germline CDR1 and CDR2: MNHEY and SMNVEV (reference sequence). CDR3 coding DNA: TGTGCCAACAGTTTATGGCAGACGCAAGATACGCAGTATTTT. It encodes CANSLWQTQDTQYF.

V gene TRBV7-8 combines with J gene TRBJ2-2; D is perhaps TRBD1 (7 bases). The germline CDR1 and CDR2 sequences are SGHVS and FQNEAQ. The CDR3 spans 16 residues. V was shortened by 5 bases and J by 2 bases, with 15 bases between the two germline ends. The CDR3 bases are TGTGCCAGCAGCCTTGAAGGAGGGGGCAACACCGGGGAGCTGTTTTTT. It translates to CASSLEGGGNTGELFF.

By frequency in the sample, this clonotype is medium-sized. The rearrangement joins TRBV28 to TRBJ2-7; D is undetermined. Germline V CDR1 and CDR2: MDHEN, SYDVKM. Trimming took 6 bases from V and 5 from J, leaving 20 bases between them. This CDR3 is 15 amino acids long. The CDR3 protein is CASSLPQSGRDEQYF. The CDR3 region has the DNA TGTGCCAGCAGCCTCCCCCAGTCCGGAAGAGACGAGCAGTACTTC. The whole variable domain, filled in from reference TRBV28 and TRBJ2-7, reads DVKVTQSSRYLVKRTGEKVFLECVQDMDHENMFWYRQDPGLGLRLIYFSYDVKMKEKGDIPEGYSVSREKKERFSLILESASTNQTSMYLCASSLPQSGRDEQYFGPGTRLTVT.

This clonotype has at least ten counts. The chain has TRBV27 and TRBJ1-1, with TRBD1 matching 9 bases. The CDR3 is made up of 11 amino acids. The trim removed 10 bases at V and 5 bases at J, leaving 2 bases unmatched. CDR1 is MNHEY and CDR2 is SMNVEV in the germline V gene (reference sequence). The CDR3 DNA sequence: TGTGCCACCGGACAGGGGACTGAAGCTTTCTTT. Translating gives CATGQGTEAFF.

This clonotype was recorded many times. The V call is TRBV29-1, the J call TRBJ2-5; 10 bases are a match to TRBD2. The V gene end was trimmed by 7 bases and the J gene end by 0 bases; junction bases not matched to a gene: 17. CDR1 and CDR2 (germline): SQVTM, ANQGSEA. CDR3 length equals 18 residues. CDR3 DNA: TGCAGCGCCCCCCGTGGTCGATCTAGCGGGAGTTACCAAGAGACCCAGTACTTC. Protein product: CSAPRGRSSGSYQETQYF.

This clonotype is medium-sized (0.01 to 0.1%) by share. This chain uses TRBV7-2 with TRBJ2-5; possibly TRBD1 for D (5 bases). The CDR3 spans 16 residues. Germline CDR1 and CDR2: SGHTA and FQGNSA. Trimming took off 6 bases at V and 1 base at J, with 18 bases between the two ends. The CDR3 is CASSPGRQSLQETQYF. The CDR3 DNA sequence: TGTGCCAGCAGTCCCGGCAGACAGAGCCTCCAAGAGACCCAGTACTTC. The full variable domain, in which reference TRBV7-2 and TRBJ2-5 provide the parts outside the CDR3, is GAGVSQSPSNKVTEKGKDVELRCDPISGHTALYWYRQSLGQGLEFLIYFQGNSAPDKSGLPSDRFSAERTGGSVSTLTIQRTQQEDSAVYLCASSPGRQSLQETQYFGPGTRLLVL.

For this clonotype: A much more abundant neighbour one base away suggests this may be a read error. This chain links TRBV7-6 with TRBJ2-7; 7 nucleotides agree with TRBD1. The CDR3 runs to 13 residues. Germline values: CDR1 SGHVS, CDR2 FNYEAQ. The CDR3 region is CVTSTGKSYEQYF. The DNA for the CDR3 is TGTGTCACCTCGACAGGGAAGTCCTACGAGCAGTACTTC.

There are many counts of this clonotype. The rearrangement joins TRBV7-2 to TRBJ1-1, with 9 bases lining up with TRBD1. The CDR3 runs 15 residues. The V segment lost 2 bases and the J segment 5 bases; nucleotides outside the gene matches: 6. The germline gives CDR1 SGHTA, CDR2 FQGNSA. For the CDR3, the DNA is TGTGCCAGCAGCTTACGGGACAGGGCTTTGACTGAAGCTTTCTTT. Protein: CASSLRDRALTEAFF.

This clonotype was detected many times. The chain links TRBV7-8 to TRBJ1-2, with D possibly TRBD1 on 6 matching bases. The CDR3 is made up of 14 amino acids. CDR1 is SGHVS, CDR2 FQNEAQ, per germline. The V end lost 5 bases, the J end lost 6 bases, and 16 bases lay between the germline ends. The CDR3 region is CASSLYREEDGYTF. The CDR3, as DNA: TGTGCCAGCAGCCTCTACAGGGAGGAGGATGGCTACACCTTC.

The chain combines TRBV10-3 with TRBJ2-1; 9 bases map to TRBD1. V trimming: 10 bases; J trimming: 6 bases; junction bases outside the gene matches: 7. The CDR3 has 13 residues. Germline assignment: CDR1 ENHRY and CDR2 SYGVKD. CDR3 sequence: CATSRDRVNEQFF. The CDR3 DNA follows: TGTGCCACAAGCCGGGACAGGGTCAATGAGCAGTTCTTC.

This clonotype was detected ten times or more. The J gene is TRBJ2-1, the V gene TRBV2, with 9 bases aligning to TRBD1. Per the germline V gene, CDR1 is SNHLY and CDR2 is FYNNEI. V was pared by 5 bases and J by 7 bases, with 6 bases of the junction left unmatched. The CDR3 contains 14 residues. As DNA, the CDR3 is TGTGCCAGCAGTTACAGGGGGCTAAGGAATGAGCAGTTCTTC. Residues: CASSYRGLRNEQFF.

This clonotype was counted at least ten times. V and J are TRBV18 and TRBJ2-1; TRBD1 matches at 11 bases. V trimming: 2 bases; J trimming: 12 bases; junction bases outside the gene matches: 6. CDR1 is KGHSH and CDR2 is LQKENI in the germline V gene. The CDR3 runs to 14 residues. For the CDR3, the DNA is TGTGCCAGCTCACCAACCGGGACAGGGGGTTTGCAGTTCTTC. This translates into CASSPTGTGGLQFF.

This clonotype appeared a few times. DNA for the CDR3: TGCGCCAGCAGCTTGGTGGGGGAGAACACTGAAGCTTTCTTT. It specifies CASSLVGENTEAFF. V usage is TRBV5-1 and J usage is TRBJ1-1, with D possibly TRBD1 on 5 matching bases. V was cut by 0 bases and J by 1 base, with 7 bases left in between. The CDR3 runs 14 residues. CDR1 and CDR2 (germline): SGHRS, YFSETQ.

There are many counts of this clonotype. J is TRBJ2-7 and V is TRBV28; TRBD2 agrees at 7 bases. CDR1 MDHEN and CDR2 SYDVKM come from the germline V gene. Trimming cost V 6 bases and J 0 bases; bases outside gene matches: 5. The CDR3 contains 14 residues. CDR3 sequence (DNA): TGTGCCAGCAGCGGTCTAGCGGACTCCTACGAGCAGTACTTC. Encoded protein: CASSGLADSYEQYF.

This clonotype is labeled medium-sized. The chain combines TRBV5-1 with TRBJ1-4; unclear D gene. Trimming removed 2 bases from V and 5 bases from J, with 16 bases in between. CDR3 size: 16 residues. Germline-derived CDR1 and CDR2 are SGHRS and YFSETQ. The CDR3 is CASSFNLPGENEKLFF. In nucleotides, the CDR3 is TGCGCCAGCAGCTTCAATCTACCGGGAGAGAATGAAAAACTGTTTTTT.

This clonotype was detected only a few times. The CDR3 DNA is TGTGCCAGCGGAAGCCATGAGCAGTTCTTC. Amino acid sequence: CASGSHEQFF. The rearrangement joins TRBV6-5 to TRBJ2-1; D is unclear. The germline V gene encodes CDR1 MNHEY and CDR2 SVGAGI. CDR3 length equals 10 residues. Trimming took 8 bases from V and 8 from J, leaving 7 bases between them.

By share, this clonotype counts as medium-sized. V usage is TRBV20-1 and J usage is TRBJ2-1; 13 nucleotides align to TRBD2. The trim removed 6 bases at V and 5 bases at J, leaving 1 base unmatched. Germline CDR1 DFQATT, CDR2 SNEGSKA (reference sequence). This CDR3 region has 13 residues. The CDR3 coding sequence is TGCAGTGCCGGGACTAGCGGGAACAATGAGCAGTTCTTC. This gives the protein CSAGTSGNNEQFF.

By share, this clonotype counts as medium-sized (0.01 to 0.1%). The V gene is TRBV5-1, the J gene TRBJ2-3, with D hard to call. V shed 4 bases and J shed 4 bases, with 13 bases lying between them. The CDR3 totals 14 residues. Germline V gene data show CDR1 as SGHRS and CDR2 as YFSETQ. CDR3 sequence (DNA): TGCGCCAGCAGCCACACCACCGGCCCAGATACGCAGTATTTT. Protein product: CASSHTTGPDTQYF.

CDR3 in amino acids: CASSSEGGHGTGELFF. CDR3 DNA sequence: TGTGCCAGCAGTTCGGAGGGGGGGCACGGCACCGGGGAGCTGTTTTTT. The V gene is TRBV28, the J gene TRBJ2-2; perhaps TRBD2 as D (7 bases). This CDR3 is 16 amino acids long. Trimming removed 4 bases at V and 4 bases at J, with 16 bases between. CDR1 is MDHEN, CDR2 SYDVKM, per germline.